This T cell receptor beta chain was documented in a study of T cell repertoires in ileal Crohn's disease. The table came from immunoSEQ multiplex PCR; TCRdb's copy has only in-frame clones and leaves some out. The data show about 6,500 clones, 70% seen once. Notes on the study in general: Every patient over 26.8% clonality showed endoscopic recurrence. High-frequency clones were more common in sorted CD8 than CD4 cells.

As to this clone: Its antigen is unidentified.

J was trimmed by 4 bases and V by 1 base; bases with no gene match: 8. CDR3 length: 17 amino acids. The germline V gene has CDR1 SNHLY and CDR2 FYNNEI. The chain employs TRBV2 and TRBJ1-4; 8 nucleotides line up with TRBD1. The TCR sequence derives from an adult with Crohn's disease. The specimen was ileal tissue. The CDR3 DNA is TGTGCCAGCAGTGAAGGACAGGGGAGTATGGGTAATGAAAAACTGTTTTTT. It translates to CASSEGQGSMGNEKLFF.